The rows below give T cell receptor beta chains drawn from one sample of a study of shared T cell receptors in the human thymus. Produced via immunoSEQ multiplex PCR; TCRdb's table is partial and in-frame only. Of about 660,000 clones listed, around 87% are singletons. The data were also submitted as part of a second study, on human thymus T cells.

Sequencing was performed on thymocytes. The receptors shown here come from a boy younger than two with a congenital heart defect. Both conserved end residues are part of each CDR3. A D gene is named only where the DNA matches it firmly. The listing skips clone size in some rows; elsewhere it reads once, few, many or a size class.

v_call	j_call	clone_size	d_call	cdr3_aa	cdr3_nt
TRBV11-3	TRBJ2-7	NA	TRBD1	CASRFADRGELWEQYF	TGTGCCAGCCGCTTCGCCGACAGGGGGGAGTTGTGGGAGCAGTACTTC
TRBV28	TRBJ1-1	NA	NA	CASGRESMNTEAFF	TGTGCCAGCGGTAGAGAGTCCATGAACACTGAAGCTTTCTTT
TRBV7-3	TRBJ1-1	NA	TRBD1	CASSHGQGDTEAFF	TGTGCCAGCAGCCATGGACAGGGTGACACTGAAGCTTTCTTT
TRBV6-6	TRBJ1-3	NA	NA	CASSHTGTSRRNTIYF	TGTGCCAGCAGTCACACCGGGACAAGCCGAAGAAACACCATATATTTT
TRBV5-6	TRBJ1-2	NA	TRBD1	CASSPKDRGRGGYTF	TGTGCCAGCAGCCCAAAGGACAGGGGAAGAGGTGGCTACACCTTC
TRBV6-4	TRBJ2-7	few	NA	CASSEGQGREQYF	TGTGCCAGCAGTGAGGGGCAGGGGCGAGAGCAGTACTTC
TRBV7-2	TRBJ1-6	NA	TRBD1	CASSSAYDRGGDNSPLHF	TGTGCCAGCAGCTCCGCCTATGACAGGGGCGGCGATAATTCACCCCTCCACTTT
TRBV19	TRBJ1-5	NA	NA	CASSKGPKGVGNQPQHF	TGTGCCAGTAGTAAAGGACCCAAAGGGGTTGGTAACCAGCCCCAGCATTTT
TRBV19	TRBJ2-7	few	TRBD1	CASSRQGAGTYEQYF	TGTGCCAGTAGCCGCCAGGGGGCTGGAACCTACGAGCAGTACTTC
TRBV9	TRBJ2-5	NA	TRBD2	CASSVDFSGGAGQETQYF	TGTGCCAGCAGCGTAGATTTTAGCGGGGGGGCCGGTCAGGAGACCCAGTACTTC
TRBV5-1	TRBJ2-3	NA	NA	CASSFTPGDTQYF	TGCGCCAGCAGCTTTACGCCGGGTGATACGCAGTATTTT
TRBV5-6	TRBJ1-2	NA	NA	CASSLKEPYGYTF	TGTGCCAGCAGCTTGAAAGAGCCATATGGCTACACCTTC
TRBV2	TRBJ1-2	NA	TRBD1	CASSAGTGNGYTF	TGTGCCAGCAGTGCCGGGACAGGGAATGGCTACACCTTC
TRBV29-1	TRBJ2-1	NA	NA	CSVEGPREENEQFF	TGCAGCGTTGAAGGGCCAAGGGAGGAAAATGAGCAGTTCTTC
TRBV28	TRBJ1-5	once	TRBD1	CASNRDRGHNQPQHF	TGTGCCAGCAATAGGGACAGGGGGCACAATCAGCCCCAGCATTTT
TRBV5-6	TRBJ1-1	NA	NA	CASSLGGRNTEAFF	TGTGCCAGCAGCTTGGGGGGGCGGAACACTGAAGCTTTCTTT
TRBV5-5	TRBJ2-1	NA	TRBD2	CASSLGLAGDHEQFF	TGTGCCAGCAGCCTGGGACTAGCGGGAGATCATGAGCAGTTCTTC
TRBV10-3	TRBJ1-2	NA	NA	CAISDRDGYTF	TGTGCCATCAGTGACAGGGATGGCTACACCTTC
TRBV11-2	TRBJ2-3	NA	NA	CASSRTDQGPDTQYF	TGTGCCAGCAGCCGAACCGACCAGGGCCCAGATACGCAGTATTTT
TRBV29-1	TRBJ2-5	NA	TRBD2	CSVKPAGVRETQYF	TGCAGCGTAAAACCAGCGGGAGTTAGAGAGACCCAGTACTTC
TRBV2	TRBJ2-2	once	TRBD1	CASILPDRAGTGELFF	TGTGCCAGCATTCTCCCCGACAGGGCGGGCACCGGGGAGCTGTTTTTT
TRBV6-5	TRBJ1-6	NA	NA	CASSYGGVGSPLHF	TGTGCCAGCAGTTACGGAGGGGTGGGATCCCCCCTCCACTTT
TRBV6-5	TRBJ1-2	NA	NA	CALREGANYGYTF	TGTGCCCTCCGGGAGGGAGCTAACTATGGCTACACCTTC
TRBV4-3	TRBJ1-2	NA	TRBD1	CASSPRQGGRSGYTF	TGCGCCAGCAGCCCCCGACAGGGGGGTAGGTCTGGCTACACCTTC
TRBV7-9	TRBJ2-1	NA	TRBD2	CASSLSGRSSYNEQFF	TGTGCCAGCAGTCTCAGCGGGAGGAGCTCCTACAATGAGCAGTTCTTC
TRBV28	TRBJ1-2	NA	NA	CASSLPGPFNYGYTF	TGTGCCAGCAGTTTACCAGGGCCCTTTAACTATGGCTACACCTTC
TRBV5-6	TRBJ2-7	NA	TRBD1	CASSTGDEQYF	TGTGCCAGCAGCACAGGGGACGAGCAGTACTTC